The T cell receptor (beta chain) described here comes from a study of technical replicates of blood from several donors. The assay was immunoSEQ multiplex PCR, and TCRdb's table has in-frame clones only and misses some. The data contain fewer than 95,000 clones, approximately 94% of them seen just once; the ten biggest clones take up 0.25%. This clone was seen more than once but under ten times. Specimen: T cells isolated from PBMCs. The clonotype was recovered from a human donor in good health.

CDR3: CASSPTIASETQYF. The CDR3 DNA is TGTGCCAGCAGCCCAACCATAGCGTCAGAGACCCAGTACTTC. The genes are TRBV7-3 and TRBJ2-5, with D possibly being TRBD2 (5 bases). The germline V gene has CDR1 SGHTA and CDR2 FQGTGA. Trimming shortened V by 5 bases and J by 4 bases, and 14 bases separated the two germline ends. The CDR3 totals 14 residues. Together with reference TRBV7-3 and TRBJ2-5, the CDR3 gives the full variable domain: GAGVSQTPSNKVTEKGKYVELRCDPISGHTALYWYRQSLGQGPEFLIYFQGTGAADDSGLPNDRFFAVRPEGSVSTLKIQRTERGDSAVYLCASSPTIASETQYFGPGTRLLVL.